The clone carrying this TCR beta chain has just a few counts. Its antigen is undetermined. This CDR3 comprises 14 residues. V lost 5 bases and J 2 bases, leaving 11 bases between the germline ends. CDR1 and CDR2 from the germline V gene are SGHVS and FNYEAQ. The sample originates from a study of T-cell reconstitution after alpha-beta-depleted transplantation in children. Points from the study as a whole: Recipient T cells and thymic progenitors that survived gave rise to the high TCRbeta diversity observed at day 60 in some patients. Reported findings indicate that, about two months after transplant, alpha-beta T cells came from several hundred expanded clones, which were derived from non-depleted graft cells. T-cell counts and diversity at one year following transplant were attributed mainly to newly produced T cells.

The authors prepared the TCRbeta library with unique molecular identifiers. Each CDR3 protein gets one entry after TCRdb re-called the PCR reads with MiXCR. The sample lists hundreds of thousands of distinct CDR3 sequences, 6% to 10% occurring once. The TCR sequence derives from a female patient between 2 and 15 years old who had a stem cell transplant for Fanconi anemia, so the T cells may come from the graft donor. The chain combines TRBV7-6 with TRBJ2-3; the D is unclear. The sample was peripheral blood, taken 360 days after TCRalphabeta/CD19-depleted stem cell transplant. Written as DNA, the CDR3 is TGTGCCAGCAGCGCGGCCACCCTCACAGATACGCAGTATTTT. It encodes CASSAATLTDTQYF.